This paragraph covers one T cell receptor (beta chain) sequence. The data belong to a study of blood T cells in healthy people across ages. Germline assignment: CDR1 SGDLS and CDR2 YYNGEE. The CDR3 is 14 amino acids. Trimming removed 4 bases from V and 4 bases from J, with 13 bases in between. Using a J-beta primer mix together with a sample-barcoded 5' primer, a second PCR was run for roughly 6 to 11 cycles. From the 5' RACE reads, TCRdb called clonotypes with MiXCR, one entry per CDR3 protein. The data contain over 550,000 distinct CDR3 sequences, less than 35% of them singletons. The TCR comes from a woman older than 75 in good health. This chain links TRBV9 with TRBJ2-3, with D perhaps TRBD2 (6 bases). The sample taken for sequencing was blood. CDR3 in amino acids: CASSLAARSDTQYF. CDR3 bases: TGTGCCAGCAGCTTAGCGGCGCGTTCAGATACGCAGTATTTT.